Listed here are 13 T cell receptor beta chains from one sample, sequenced in a study of control samples from healthy donors and cancer patients. Data came from immunoSEQ multiplex PCR; TCRdb stores just in-frame clones and leaves some out. Of approximately 90,000 clones listed, 86% are singletons. The material sequenced was blood. Receptors were obtained from a man younger than 45 in good health.

The rearrangement links TRBV5-1 to TRBJ1-5; D is perhaps TRBD1 (6 bases). Trimming removed 1 base at V and 10 bases at J, with 18 bases between. CDR1 SGHRS and CDR2 YFSETQ come from the germline V gene. The CDR3 consists of 15 residues. The CDR3 loop is CASSLQGNVTPPQHF. The DNA of the CDR3 is TGCGCCAGCAGCTTGCAGGGGAATGTAACTCCCCCCCAGCATTTT.

This chain uses TRBV7-6 with TRBJ2-7; D perhaps matches TRBD2 (5 bases). This CDR3 is 16 amino acids long. V lost 1 base and J 0 bases, leaving 13 bases between the germline ends. From germline, CDR1 is SGHVS and CDR2 FNYEAQ. CDR3 residues: CASSLGSPGSSYEQYF. In nucleotides, the CDR3 is TGTGCCAGCAGCTTAGGGTCACCGGGGAGCTCCTACGAGCAGTACTTC.

This chain links TRBV6-1 with TRBJ2-4; 9 nucleotides agree with TRBD1. V dropped 1 base and J dropped 8; count of bases not matched to a gene: 3. This CDR3 is 14 amino acids long. Germline assignment: CDR1 MNHNS and CDR2 SASEGT. The DNA of the CDR3 is TGTGCCAGCAGTGAAGGACAGGGGGGGGACATTCAGTACTTC. Translated: CASSEGQGGDIQYF.

Note on this clone: The sample contains more than one DNA sequence encoding this CDR3. The chain carries TRBV7-9 and TRBJ1-4; perhaps TRBD1 as D (5 bases). Germline V gene sequence: CDR1 SEHNR, CDR2 FQNEAQ (reference sequence). The CDR3 is 16 amino acids. V was clipped by 5 bases and J by 0 bases, with 13 bases between them. CDR3 sequence reads: CASSLTQTATNEKLFF. The CDR3 coding sequence is TGTGCCAGCAGCCTTACTCAGACAGCAACTAATGAAAAACTGTTTTTT.

V usage is TRBV12-5 and J usage is TRBJ1-5; no reliable D call. V dropped 0 bases and J dropped 1 base, with 10 bases sitting between them. This CDR3 contains 16 residues. Germline values: CDR1 LGHNT, CDR2 FRNRAP. The CDR3 loop reads CASGLVGGGSNQPQHF. DNA of the CDR3: TGTGCTAGTGGTTTGGTTGGTGGTGGGAGCAATCAGCCCCAGCATTTT.

V gene TRBV6-5 combines with J gene TRBJ2-1, with TRBD2 identical over 8 bases. Per the germline V gene, CDR1 is MNHEY and CDR2 is SVGAGI. V was clipped by 7 bases and J by 9 bases; unmatched bases: 14. This CDR3 comprises 15 residues. The CDR3: CASTPGGGRSGEQFF. In DNA, the CDR3 is TGTGCCAGCACCCCCGGGGGGGGCAGGAGTGGTGAGCAGTTCTTC.

V is TRBV5-1 and J is TRBJ2-2, with D possibly TRBD1 on 5 matching bases. Germline V gene data show CDR1 as SGHRS and CDR2 as YFSETQ. This CDR3 spans 13 amino acids. The V gene lost 0 bases and the J gene lost 6 bases, with 6 bases spanning the gap. The CDR3 region has the DNA TGCGCCAGCAGCTTGGGGGGCCCCGGGGAGCTGTTTTTT. Amino acids: CASSLGGPGELFF. The variable domain in full, completed from reference TRBV5-1 and TRBJ2-2, reads KAGVTQTPRYLIKTRGQQVTLSCSPISGHRSVSWYQQTPGQGLQFLFEYFSETQRNKGNFPGRFSGRQFSNSRSEMNVSTLELGDSALYLCASSLGGPGELFFGEGSRLTVL.

The chain couples TRBV7-7 to TRBJ2-3; a possible D gene is TRBD2 (6 bases). The germline CDR1 and CDR2 sequences are SSHAT and FNYEAQ (reference sequence). V was trimmed by 5 bases and J by 2 bases, leaving 11 bases between them. The CDR3 contains 14 residues. CDR3 loop: CASSPLANTDTQYF. Written as DNA, the CDR3 is TGTGCCAGCAGCCCACTAGCCAACACAGATACGCAGTATTTT.

The rearrangement links TRBV5-1 to TRBJ1-1; D not resolved. Germline V gives CDR1 SGHRS, CDR2 YFSETQ. V lost 0 bases to trimming and J lost 0 bases, with 9 bases between them. The CDR3 covers 15 residues. The DNA for the CDR3 is TGCGCCAGCAGCTTGGCCCTGGACTTGAACACTGAAGCTTTCTTT. Its protein is CASSLALDLNTEAFF.

The genes are TRBV18 and TRBJ1-3; TRBD1 matches at 7 bases. The CDR3 sequence is 18 residues long. Germline V gives CDR1 KGHSH, CDR2 LQKENI. With V trimmed by 3 bases and J by 0 bases, 11 bases remained unmatched. The CDR3 is CASSPYLTGASSGNTIYF. In DNA, the CDR3 is TGTGCCAGCTCACCTTACCTAACAGGGGCCTCCTCTGGAAACACCATATATTTT.

This rearrangement joins TRBV7-9 to TRBJ1-2; a weak D match, TRBD1 (5 bases). The CDR3 loop spans 13 amino acids. The ends were cut back, 5 bases at V and 4 bases at J, with 11 bases in the middle. Germline CDR1 SEHNR, CDR2 FQNEAQ (reference sequence). The CDR3 bases are TGTGCCAGCAGCACGACAGTACCCTATGGCTACACCTTC. Translated, it gives CASSTTVPYGYTF.

This rearrangement joins TRBV10-1 to TRBJ2-3; TRBD1 or TRBD2 may be the D gene (6 bases each). V gave up 2 bases and J gave up 7 bases, with 7 bases separating them. The CDR3 is made up of 12 amino acids. CDR1 is WNHNN, CDR2 SYGVQD, per germline (reference sequence). The CDR3 sequence: CASSEGGHTQYF. The CDR3 DNA reads TGCGCCAGCAGTGAGGGGGGGCATACGCAGTATTTT.

This sequence joins TRBV7-6 and TRBJ1-1, with 10 bases fitting TRBD1. The V gene's germline CDR1 is SGHVS and CDR2 FNYEAQ. This CDR3 has 15 amino acids. The V gene end was trimmed by 5 bases and the J gene end by 4 bases; junction bases not matched to a gene: 7. The CDR3 DNA reads TGTGCCAGCAGCCAACAGGGACAGGGGAGCACTGAAGCTTTCTTT. Amino acid sequence: CASSQQGQGSTEAFF.